This T cell receptor (beta chain) was documented in a study of CD8+ T cells in alopecia areata. In the study overall: Those treated were given oral tofacitinib at 5 to 10 mg twice daily.

V was pared by 1 base and J by 8 bases, with 10 bases of the junction left unmatched. The CDR3 has 16 amino acids. Germline assignment: CDR1 SGHNT and CDR2 YENEEA. The treatment here: oral pan-JAK inhibitor, 5-10 mg twice daily. Extracted RNA was reverse transcribed into cDNA, the sequencing template. Produced via immunoSEQ multiplex PCR; TCRdb's table is partial and in-frame only. In the table there are about 140,000 clones, more than 85% of which are singletons. Study-wide results and caveats: For patients receiving tofacitinib, scalp clonality and expanded CD8+ clones among the top 100 significantly decreased.

As concerns this clone: What it recognizes is unknown.

The rearrangement links TRBV11-3 to TRBJ2-1; the match to TRBD2 covers 8 bases. This TCR was recovered from a human donor with alopecia areata. The sample in question was CD8+ T cells sorted from blood, obtained at week 4, from a patient treated with tofacitinib. This CDR3 is CASSLASSGKFYEQFF. CDR3 DNA: TGTGCCAGCAGCTTAGCTAGTAGCGGGAAATTCTATGAGCAGTTCTTC.